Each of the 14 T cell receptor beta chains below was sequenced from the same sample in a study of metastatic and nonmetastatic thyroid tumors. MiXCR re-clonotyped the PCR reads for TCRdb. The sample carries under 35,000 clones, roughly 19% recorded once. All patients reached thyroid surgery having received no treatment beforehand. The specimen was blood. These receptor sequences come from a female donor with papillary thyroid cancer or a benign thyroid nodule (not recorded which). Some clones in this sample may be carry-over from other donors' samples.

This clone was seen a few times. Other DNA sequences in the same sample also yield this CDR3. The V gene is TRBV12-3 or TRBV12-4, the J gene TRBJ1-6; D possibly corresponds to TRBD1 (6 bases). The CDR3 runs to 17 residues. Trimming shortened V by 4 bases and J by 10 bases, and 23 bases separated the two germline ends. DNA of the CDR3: TGTGCCAGCAGTTCTTCAGGGGCAGGTGGTGCGAGATCACCCCTCCACTTT. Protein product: CASSSSGAGGARSPLHF.

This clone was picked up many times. The CDR3 reads CASSLARGGTDTQYF. CDR3 DNA: TGTGCCAGCAGCTTAGCGCGTGGGGGCACAGATACGCAGTATTTT. V gene TRBV7-6 combines with J gene TRBJ2-3; D ambiguous. The CDR3 totals 15 residues. The V gene's germline CDR1 is SGHVS and CDR2 FNYEAQ. V was clipped by 0 bases and J by 1 base, with 8 bases between them.

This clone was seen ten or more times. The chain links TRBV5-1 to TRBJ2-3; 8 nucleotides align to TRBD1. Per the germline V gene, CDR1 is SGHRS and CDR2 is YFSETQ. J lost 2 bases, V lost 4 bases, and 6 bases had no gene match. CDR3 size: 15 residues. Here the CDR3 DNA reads TGCGCCAGCAGCCGGACAGGGCCAAACACAGATACGCAGTATTTT. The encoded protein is CASSRTGPNTDTQYF. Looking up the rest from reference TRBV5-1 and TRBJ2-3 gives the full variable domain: KAGVTQTPRYLIKTRGQQVTLSCSPISGHRSVSWYQQTPGQGLQFLFEYFSETQRNKGNFPGRFSGRQFSNSRSEMNVSTLELGDSALYLCASSRTGPNTDTQYFGPGTRLTVL.

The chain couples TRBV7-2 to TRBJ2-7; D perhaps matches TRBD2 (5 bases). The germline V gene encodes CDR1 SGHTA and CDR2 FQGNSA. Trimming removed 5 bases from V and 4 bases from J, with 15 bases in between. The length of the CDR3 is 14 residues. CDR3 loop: CASSQRELEYEQYF. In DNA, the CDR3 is TGTGCCAGCAGCCAGAGGGAATTGGAGTACGAGCAGTACTTC.

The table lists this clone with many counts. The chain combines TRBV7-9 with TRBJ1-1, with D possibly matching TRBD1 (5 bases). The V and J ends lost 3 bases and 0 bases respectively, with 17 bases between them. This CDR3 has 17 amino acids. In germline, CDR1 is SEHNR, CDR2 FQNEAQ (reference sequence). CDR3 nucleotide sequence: TGTGCCAGCAGCTTTTCCAGGCCGGGGGGAATGAACACTGAAGCTTTCTTT. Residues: CASSFSRPGGMNTEAFF.

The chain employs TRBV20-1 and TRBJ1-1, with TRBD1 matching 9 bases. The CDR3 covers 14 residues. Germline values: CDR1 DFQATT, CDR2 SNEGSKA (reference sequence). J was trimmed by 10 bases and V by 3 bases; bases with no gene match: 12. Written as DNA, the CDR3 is TGCAGTGCTAGTCCGGACAGGGGAATTCGATCAGCTTTCTTT. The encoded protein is CSASPDRGIRSAFF.

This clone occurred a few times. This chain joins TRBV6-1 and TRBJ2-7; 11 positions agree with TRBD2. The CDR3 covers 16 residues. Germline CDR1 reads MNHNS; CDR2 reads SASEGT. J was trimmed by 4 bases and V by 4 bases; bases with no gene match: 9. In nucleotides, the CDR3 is TGTGCCAGCAGTGCCCCGGCTAGCGGGAGGCCTTACGAGCAGTACTTC. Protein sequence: CASSAPASGRPYEQYF.

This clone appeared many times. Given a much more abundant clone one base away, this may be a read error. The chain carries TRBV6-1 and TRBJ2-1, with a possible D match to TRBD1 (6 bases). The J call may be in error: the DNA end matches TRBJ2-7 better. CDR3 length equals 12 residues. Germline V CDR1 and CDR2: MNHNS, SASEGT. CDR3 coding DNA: TGTGCCAGCAGTACACAGGGAGATGAGCAGTACTTC. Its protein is CASSTQGDEQYF.

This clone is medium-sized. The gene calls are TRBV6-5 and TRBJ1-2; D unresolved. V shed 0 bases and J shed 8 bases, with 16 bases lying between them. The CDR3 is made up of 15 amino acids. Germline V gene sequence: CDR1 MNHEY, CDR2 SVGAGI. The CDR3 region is CASSYSGSTGSGYTF. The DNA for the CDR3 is TGTGCCAGCAGTTACTCAGGAAGTACTGGAAGCGGCTACACCTTC.

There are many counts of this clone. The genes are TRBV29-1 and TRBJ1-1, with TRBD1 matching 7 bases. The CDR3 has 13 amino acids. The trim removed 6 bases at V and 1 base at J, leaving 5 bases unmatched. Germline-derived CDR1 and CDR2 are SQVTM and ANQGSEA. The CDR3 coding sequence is TGCAGCGTCCTGACAGGGTCGAACACTGAAGCTTTCTTT. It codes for CSVLTGSNTEAFF.

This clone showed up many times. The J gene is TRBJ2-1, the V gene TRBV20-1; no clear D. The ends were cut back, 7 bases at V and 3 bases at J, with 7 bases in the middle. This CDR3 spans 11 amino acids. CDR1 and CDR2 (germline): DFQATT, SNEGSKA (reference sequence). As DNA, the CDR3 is TGCAGTGTTGGGGACTACAATGAGCAGTTCTTC. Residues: CSVGDYNEQFF.

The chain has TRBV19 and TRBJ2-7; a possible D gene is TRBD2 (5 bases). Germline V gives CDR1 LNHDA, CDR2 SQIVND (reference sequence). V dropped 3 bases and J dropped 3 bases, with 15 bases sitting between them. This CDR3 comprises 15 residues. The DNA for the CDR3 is TGTGCCAGTAGTATTGAGCCGGGGAGCGGCTACGAGCAGTACTTC. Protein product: CASSIEPGSGYEQYF.

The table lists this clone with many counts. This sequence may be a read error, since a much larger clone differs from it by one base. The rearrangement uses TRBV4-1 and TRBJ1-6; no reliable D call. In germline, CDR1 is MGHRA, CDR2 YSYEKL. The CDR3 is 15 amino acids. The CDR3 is CASSQGSQINSPPHF. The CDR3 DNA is TGCGCCAGCAGCCAAGGGTCGCAGATAAATTCACCCCCCCACTTT.

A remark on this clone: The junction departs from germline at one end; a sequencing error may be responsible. CDR3 coding DNA: TGTGCTAGCAGCTCGGGACGAGGCGAGCAGTTCTTC. Its protein product is CASSSGRGEQFF. V gene TRBV7-7 combines with J gene TRBJ2-1; TRBD1 or TRBD2 may be the D gene (5 bases each). Germline CDR1 SSHAT, CDR2 FNYEAQ (reference sequence). This CDR3 region has 12 residues.